The sequence of this TCR beta chain was determined in a study of immune evolution from preneoplasia to lung adenocarcinoma. Study-wide results and limits: Top clone frequencies peaked in normal lung, apparently declining through invasive adenocarcinoma.

The CDR3 spans 13 residues. V shed 5 bases and J 6 bases; nucleotides not matched to a gene: 4. CDR1 and CDR2 (germline): GTSNPN, SVGIG (reference sequence). Patient tissue came from resections in Japan or China, 2014–2017. Two lung cancer pathologists independently confirmed each histologic diagnosis. After pathologic assessment, macro-dissection selected premalignant or tumor cells for extraction. The method was immunoSEQ multiplex PCR; TCRdb's version includes in-frame clones alone and lacks a portion of them. The sample consists of thousands of clones, about 80% of them appearing once. This clone was found once. Its antigen is not known.

The clonotype comes from a donor of 70 years or more with lung adenocarcinoma. The V and J genes are TRBV30 and TRBJ2-3, with 11 bases matching TRBD2. Sequenced input: FFPE lung adenocarcinoma in situ tissue. The CDR3 nucleotides read TGTGCCTGGGAACTAGCGGGAGTGGATACGCAGTATTTT. Translated, it gives CAWELAGVDTQYF.